Below are 4 T cell receptor beta chains sequenced from a single sample in a study of T-cell reconstitution after alpha-beta-depleted transplantation in children. It was with unique molecular identifiers that the TCRbeta library was prepared. One entry per CDR3 protein results from TCRdb running MiXCR on the PCR reads. This sample has about 980,000 distinct CDR3 sequences, with roughly 29% found just once. The sequences come from PBMCs, mostly from graft donor cells, collected 360 days after TCRalphabeta/CD19-depleted stem cell transplant. These receptors came from a boy less than two years old who had a stem cell transplant for SCID, so the T cells may come from the graft donor.

This chain joins TRBV7-6 and TRBJ2-1; TRBD2 matches 8 bases. The CDR3 length is 16 residues. Germline V gives CDR1 SGHVS, CDR2 FNYEAQ. With V trimmed by 5 bases and J by 7 bases, 13 bases remained unmatched. The CDR3 DNA is TGTGCCAGCAGCCCCACAGTAGCGGGGTCGAAAAATGAGCAGTTCTTC. Translation: CASSPTVAGSKNEQFF. The full variable domain, rest sourced from reference TRBV7-6 and TRBJ2-1, is GAGVSQSPRYKVTKRGQDVALRCDPISGHVSLYWYRQALGQGPEFLTYFNYEAQQDKSGLPNDRFSAERPEGSISTLTIQRTEQRDSAMYRCASSPTVAGSKNEQFFGPGTRLTVL.

V and J are TRBV7-2 and TRBJ1-4; 7 nucleotides align to TRBD1. J lost 3 bases, V lost 4 bases, and 5 bases had no gene match. In germline, CDR1 is SGHTA, CDR2 FQGNSA. CDR3 length: 15 residues. The CDR3 is CASSSQTGPNEKLFF. CDR3 nucleotides: TGTGCCAGCAGCTCCCAGACAGGGCCTAATGAAAAACTGTTTTTT.

This clonotype was seen only a few times. The chain carries TRBV4-1 and TRBJ1-4; D ambiguous. Germline V gene data show CDR1 as MGHRA and CDR2 as YSYEKL. The CDR3 runs 15 residues. Trimming stripped 0 bases from V and 8 bases from J, with 13 bases between. CDR3 amino acids: CASSQDLNRGEKLFF. Written as DNA, the CDR3 is TGCGCCAGCAGCCAAGATCTAAACCGTGGGGAAAAACTGTTTTTT.

Only a few counts were recorded for this clonotype. The V call is TRBV29-1, the J call TRBJ2-7; possibly TRBD1 for D (6 bases). V was pared by 3 bases and J by 7 bases, with 16 bases between. Per germline, CDR1 SQVTM and CDR2 ANQGSEA. The CDR3 spans 13 residues. The CDR3 nucleotides are TGCAGCGTTGATCGGGACAAACTCTGGGAGCAGTACTTC. Protein product: CSVDRDKLWEQYF.